Each of the 29 T cell receptor beta chains below was sequenced from the same sample in a study of blood T cells in healthy people across ages. A J-beta primer mix and a sample-barcoded 5' primer were used in a second PCR of roughly 6 to 12 cycles. Using its own MiXCR run on the 5' RACE reads, TCRdb lists one record per CDR3 protein. Of 950,000 to 1,200,000 distinct CDR3 sequences in the sample, roughly two fifths are singletons; the top ten hold 13%. The sequencing sample was made of blood. Every receptor here comes from a man aged 18 to 30 in good health.

This clonotype has a count of ten or more. The J gene is TRBJ1-1, the V gene TRBV20-1; TRBD1 aligns across 8 bases. CDR3 length equals 13 residues. CDR1 is DFQATT, CDR2 SNEGSKA, per germline (reference sequence). The junction had 4 bases not matched to a gene; V was cut back by 0 bases and J by 7 bases. The CDR3 DNA sequence: TGCAGTGCTAGAGACAATGGACAGGGTGAAGCTTTCTTT. Its protein is CSARDNGQGEAFF.

In this sample, this clonotype turned up a few times. This rearrangement joins TRBV29-1 to TRBJ2-1; no clear D gene. The CDR3 sequence is 17 residues long. The V end was cut by 2 bases, the J end by 6 bases, with 23 bases between. CDR1 is SQVTM and CDR2 is ANQGSEA in the germline V gene. The CDR3 DNA sequence: TGCAGCGTTGAATCATATGATGGCCCCACACGTCCCAATGAGCAGTTCTTC. It yields the protein CSVESYDGPTRPNEQFF.

In this sample, this clonotype turned up a few times. This chain uses TRBV20-1 with TRBJ2-3; 15 bases line up with TRBD2. The ends lost 1 base at V and 5 bases at J; junction bases unmatched: 4. This CDR3 contains 16 residues. Germline-derived CDR1 and CDR2 are DFQATT and SNEGSKA (reference sequence). The CDR3 DNA follows: TGCAGTGCTAGAGCGGGACTAGCGGGGGGTGTAGATACGCAGTATTTT. It translates to CSARAGLAGGVDTQYF.

Ten or more counts support this clonotype. This chain joins TRBV29-1 and TRBJ2-5; D perhaps matches TRBD2 (6 bases). The germline V gene has CDR1 SQVTM and CDR2 ANQGSEA. The CDR3 is made up of 17 amino acids. With 3 bases removed from V and 1 base from J, the gap between germline ends came to 21 bases. The CDR3 sequence is CSVDLTYPGVTQETQYF. The CDR3 DNA follows: TGCAGCGTTGATCTCACCTACCCGGGAGTAACCCAAGAGACCCAGTACTTC. The complete variable domain, with remaining parts taken from reference TRBV29-1 and TRBJ2-5, reads SAVISQKPSRDICQRGTSLTIQCQVDSQVTMMFWYRQQPGQSLTLIATANQGSEATYESGFVIDKFPISRPNLTFSTLTVSNMSPEDSSIYLCSVDLTYPGVTQETQYFGPGTRLLVL.

A few counts support this clonotype. This chain connects TRBV19 to TRBJ1-5; possible D gene TRBD1, 6 bases. The CDR3 contains 14 residues. CDR1 LNHDA and CDR2 SQIVND come from the germline V gene (reference sequence). Trimming removed 3 bases from V and 2 bases from J, with 8 bases in between. The chain's CDR3 is CASSINRGNQPQHF. CDR3 sequence (DNA): TGTGCCAGTAGTATCAACAGGGGCAATCAGCCCCAGCATTTT.

The V and J genes are TRBV4-2 and TRBJ2-5; D is perhaps TRBD1 (8 bases). Trimming took 4 bases from V and 11 from J, leaving 32 bases between them. The CDR3 length is 18 residues. Germline assignment: CDR1 LGHNA and CDR2 YNFKEQ. CDR3 nucleotide sequence: TGTGCCAGCAGCCGTTCCCCCCAAGCGGGACAGGCGATAAATGAGCAGTACTTC. Translated, it gives CASSRSPQAGQAINEQYF.

The chain links TRBV7-9 to TRBJ2-1, with unresolved D. Trimming pared 1 base from V and 6 bases from J, leaving 10 bases between. This CDR3 spans 14 amino acids. Looked up from germline, CDR1 is SEHNR and CDR2 is FQNEAQ (reference sequence). This CDR3 is CASSLVTSRNEQFF. For the CDR3, the DNA is TGTGCCAGCAGCTTAGTTACCAGTCGCAATGAGCAGTTCTTC. Supplemented by reference TRBV7-9 and TRBJ2-1, the full variable domain reads DTGVSQNPRHKITKRGQNVTFRCDPISEHNRLYWYRQTLGQGPEFLTYFQNEAQLEKSRLLSDRFSAERPKGSFSTLEIQRTEQGDSAMYLCASSLVTSRNEQFFGPGTRLTVL.

This clonotype was picked up a small number of times. The V call is TRBV7-9, the J call TRBJ1-2; D remains ambiguous. Trimming pared 1 base from V and 1 base from J, leaving 10 bases between. The CDR3 contains 15 residues. From germline, CDR1 is SEHNR and CDR2 FQNEAQ (reference sequence). Here the CDR3 DNA reads TGTGCCAGCAGCTTAGTTACGGCCCGTAACTATGGCTACACCTTC. Translation: CASSLVTARNYGYTF.

This clonotype has a handful of counts. The rearrangement links TRBV14 to TRBJ2-7, with D hard to call. The V end lost 1 base, the J end lost 6 bases, and 4 bases lay between the germline ends. Germline V gene lookup returns CDR1 SGHDN and CDR2 FVKESK. The CDR3 loop spans 11 amino acids. The CDR3 DNA sequence: TGTGCCAGCAGCCAAGTACGCGAGCAGTACTTC. This gives the protein CASSQVREQYF. The whole variable domain, filled in from reference TRBV14 and TRBJ2-7, reads EAGVTQFPSHSVIEKGQTVTLRCDPISGHDNLYWYRRVMGKEIKFLLHFVKESKQDESGMPNNRFLAERTGGTYSTLKVQPAELEDSGVYFCASSQVREQYFGPGTRLTVT.

As to this clonotype: Just one base apart from a much larger clone, this may be a read error. V gene TRBV21-1 combines with J gene TRBJ1-2; the listed D gene, TRBD1, was not tested against the DNA. TRBV21-1 is classified as a pseudogene. The CDR3 runs 13 residues. CDR3 sequence: CASSKGSPGGCTF. CDR3 coding DNA: TGTGCCAGCAGCAAAGGATCACCGGGAGGCTGCACCTTC.

The CDR3 nucleotides read TGCAGTGTGAAGGGTAGCGGGGGGGCCGATGAGCAGTTCTTC. Its translation: CSVKGSGGADEQFF. The chain joins TRBV20-1 to TRBJ2-1; 11 bases are a match to TRBD2. V gave up 7 bases and J gave up 8 bases; unmatched junction bases: 10. The CDR3 is 14 amino acids. Germline V gives CDR1 DFQATT, CDR2 SNEGSKA (reference sequence).

This clonotype was found a few times. The chain links TRBV29-1 to TRBJ2-1; D is ambiguous. CDR1 SQVTM and CDR2 ANQGSEA come from the germline V gene. This CDR3 is built from 11 residues. The ends were cut back, 7 bases at V and 6 bases at J, with 10 bases in the middle. The CDR3 DNA reads TGCAGCGCGTTACAGCTCAATGAGCAGTTCTTC. Its translation is CSALQLNEQFF.

This clonotype was seen a handful of times. The chain combines TRBV20-1 with TRBJ2-1; the D gene is possibly TRBD2 (7 bases). V lost 5 bases and J lost 13, with 24 bases in between. The CDR3 spans 14 residues. Germline CDR1 is DFQATT and CDR2 is SNEGSKA (reference sequence). This CDR3 reads CSAPREGVSETQFF. The CDR3 nucleotides are TGCAGTGCTCCAAGGGAGGGGGTCTCAGAGACCCAGTTCTTC.

This clonotype was detected only a few times. This chain joins TRBV5-1 and TRBJ1-1; D possibly corresponds to TRBD1 (6 bases). Germline V gives CDR1 SGHRS, CDR2 YFSETQ. This CDR3 has 14 residues. The V gene lost 4 bases and the J gene lost 3 bases, with 13 bases spanning the gap. The CDR3: CASSARTVDTEAFF. The CDR3 nucleotides read TGCGCCAGCAGCGCCAGGACAGTGGACACTGAAGCTTTCTTT.

This clonotype was picked up a small number of times. V and J are TRBV6-4 and TRBJ2-1, with D possibly matching TRBD2 (5 bases). The CDR3 is 14 residues long. The V end lost 2 bases, the J end lost 3 bases, and 8 bases lay between the germline ends. Germline CDR1 MRHNA, CDR2 SNTAGT. CDR3 DNA: TGTGCCAGCAGTGACAGGGCGGGCTACAATGAGCAGTTCTTC. Residues: CASSDRAGYNEQFF.

V usage is TRBV4-3 and J usage is TRBJ2-7; D call uncertain. The CDR3 sequence is 17 residues long. Germline V gives CDR1 LGHNA, CDR2 YSLEER. V lost 0 bases, J lost 4 bases, and 19 bases lay in between. CDR3 protein: CASSQDLVQLERYEQYF. The CDR3 region has the DNA TGCGCCAGCAGCCAAGATCTTGTGCAATTAGAGAGATACGAGCAGTACTTC.

In DNA, the CDR3 is TGCAGTGCCACCAAAAGACAGGGAGGAGAGACCCAGTACTTC. Residues: CSATKRQGGETQYF. The V and J genes are TRBV20-1 and TRBJ2-5; a weak D match, TRBD1 (7 bases). The germline V gene has CDR1 DFQATT and CDR2 SNEGSKA (reference sequence). Trimming stripped 6 bases from V and 4 bases from J, with 18 bases between. The CDR3 consists of 14 residues.

This clonotype was counted only a few times. The CDR3, as DNA: TGTGCCAGCAGCTTAGGGGTGACTGGAAACACCATATATTTT. Translating gives CASSLGVTGNTIYF. The chain employs TRBV5-5 and TRBJ1-3; a possible D gene is TRBD1 (5 bases). V was cut by 2 bases and J by 2 bases, with 8 bases left in between. Germline V gene sequence: CDR1 SGHKS, CDR2 YYEKEE (reference sequence). The CDR3 covers 14 residues. The full variable domain, its missing parts supplied by reference TRBV5-5 and TRBJ1-3, is DAGVTQSPTHLIKTRGQQVTLRCSPISGHKSVSWYQQVLGQGPQFIFQYYEKEERGRGNFPDRFSARQFPNYSSELNVNALLLGDSALYLCASSLGVTGNTIYFGEGSWLTVV.

This sequence joins TRBV21-1 and TRBJ1-5; the table's D call of TRBD1 was not tested on the DNA. TRBV21-1 is a pseudogene locus. This CDR3 is built from 17 residues. CDR3 region: CASSNLQGKVGNQPQHF. In DNA form, the CDR3 reads TGTGCCAGCAGCAACCTACAGGGGAAGGTGGGCAATCAGCCCCAGCATTTT.

The chain employs TRBV6-1 and TRBJ1-2; D gene ambiguous. V was cut by 8 bases and J by 2 bases, with 24 bases left in between. CDR1 and CDR2 from the germline V gene are MNHNS and SASEGT. The CDR3 loop spans 17 amino acids. The DNA for the CDR3 is TGTGCCAGCCGTCCCTATACACCGGGCCTTGTCAACTATGGCTACACCTTC. It encodes CASRPYTPGLVNYGYTF.

The rearrangement uses TRBV5-6 and TRBJ2-3, with 8 bases aligning to TRBD2. Germline V gene sequence: CDR1 SGHDT, CDR2 YYEEEE. Losses at the gene ends were 0 bases for V and 2 bases for J; bases not matched to a gene: 8. CDR3 length equals 17 residues. The CDR3 DNA follows: TGTGCCAGCAGCTTGGCCAAACTAGCGGCCTCCACAGATACGCAGTATTTT. The encoded protein is CASSLAKLAASTDTQYF.

This clonotype came up a few times. The chain recombines TRBV7-9 with TRBJ2-2, with D possibly being TRBD2 (6 bases). This CDR3 is built from 16 residues. CDR1 is SEHNR and CDR2 is FQNEAQ in the germline V gene (reference sequence). The V end lost 1 base, the J end lost 5 bases, and 14 bases lay between the germline ends. CDR3 in amino acids: CASSLGGSGKTGELFF. The CDR3 DNA is TGTGCCAGCAGCTTAGGCGGTAGCGGAAAAACCGGGGAGCTGTTTTTT.

The chain combines TRBV20-1 with TRBJ1-6; 7 bases agree with TRBD1. Per germline, CDR1 DFQATT and CDR2 SNEGSKA (reference sequence). The CDR3 has 17 residues. After removal of 6 bases from V and 4 bases from J, the junction contained 15 bases not matched to a gene. The chain's CDR3 is CSAKGGGSSRYNSPLHF. The CDR3 DNA follows: TGCAGTGCCAAGGGAGGGGGCTCTTCTAGGTATAATTCACCCCTCCACTTT.

The chain couples TRBV5-1 to TRBJ2-1; D gene ambiguous. There are 18 residues in the CDR3. The V end was cut by 0 bases, the J end by 2 bases, with 18 bases between. The germline V gene encodes CDR1 SGHRS and CDR2 YFSETQ. CDR3 sequence reads: CASSLGGNSLKPYNEQFF. The CDR3 bases are TGCGCCAGCAGCTTGGGAGGTAATAGTCTAAAACCCTACAATGAGCAGTTCTTC.

J is TRBJ2-3 and V is TRBV9; TRBD1 might be the D (6 bases). Between the trimmed V and J ends, which lost 1 base and 1 base, there was a span of 7 bases. CDR1 SGDLS and CDR2 YYNGEE come from the germline V gene. The CDR3 loop spans 14 amino acids. The CDR3 sequence is CASSVNRGTDTQYF. Here the CDR3 DNA reads TGTGCCAGCAGCGTAAACAGGGGCACAGATACGCAGTATTTT.

The chain has TRBV5-6 and TRBJ2-7, with 8 nucleotides matching TRBD1. The J call may be incorrect, as the DNA end agrees better with TRBJ2-5. CDR3 length equals 15 residues. Germline CDR1 SGHDT, CDR2 YYEEEE. The CDR3: CASSLEGTGRETQYF. DNA for the CDR3: TGTGCCAGCAGCTTGGAAGGGACAGGCAGAGAGACCCAGTACTTC.

Points on this clonotype: A much larger clone sits a single nucleotide away, making a read error possible. V usage is TRBV12-3 or TRBV12-4 and J usage is TRBJ2-7; D is tentatively TRBD1 or TRBD2 (5 bases each). Trimming shortened V by 5 bases and J by 0 bases, and 14 bases separated the two germline ends. The CDR3 extends over 15 amino acids. This CDR3 is CASSPDGAYSYEQYF. CDR3 sequence (DNA): TGTGCCAGCAGTCCCGACGGGGCCTACTCCTACGAGCAGTACTTC.

This clonotype has only one observation. This CDR3 reads CASSQSPLRNTGELFF. The CDR3 DNA is TGTGCCAGCAGCCAATCCCCGCTGAGGAACACCGGGGAGCTGTTTTTT. This chain connects TRBV3-1 to TRBJ2-2, with D hard to call. Germline-derived CDR1 and CDR2 are LGHDT and YNNKEL (reference sequence). The CDR3 contains 16 residues. V gave up 2 bases and J gave up 1 base, with 11 bases separating them.

The rearrangement links TRBV6-6 to TRBJ2-5; D is perhaps TRBD2 (5 bases). CDR1 is MNHNY and CDR2 is SVGAGI in the germline V gene (reference sequence). The CDR3 totals 13 residues. V shed 2 bases and J shed 4 bases, with 8 bases lying between them. This CDR3 is CASSYPGSETQYF. CDR3 in DNA: TGTGCCAGCAGTTACCCGGGATCAGAGACCCAGTACTTC.